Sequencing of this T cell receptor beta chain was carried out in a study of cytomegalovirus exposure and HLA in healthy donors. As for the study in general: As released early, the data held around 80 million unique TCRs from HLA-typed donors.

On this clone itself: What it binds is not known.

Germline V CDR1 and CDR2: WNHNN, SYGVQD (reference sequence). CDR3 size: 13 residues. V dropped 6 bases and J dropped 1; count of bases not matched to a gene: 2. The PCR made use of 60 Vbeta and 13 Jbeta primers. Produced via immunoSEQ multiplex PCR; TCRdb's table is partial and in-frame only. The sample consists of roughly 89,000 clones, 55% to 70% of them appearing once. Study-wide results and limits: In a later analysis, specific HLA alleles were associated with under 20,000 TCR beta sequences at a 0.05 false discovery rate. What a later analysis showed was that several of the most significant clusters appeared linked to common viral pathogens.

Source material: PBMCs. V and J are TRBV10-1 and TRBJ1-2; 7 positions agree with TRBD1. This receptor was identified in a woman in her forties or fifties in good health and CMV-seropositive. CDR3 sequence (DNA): TGCGCCAGCAGCGACAGGGTTAACTATGGCTACACCTTC. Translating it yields CASSDRVNYGYTF.